Following are 2 T cell receptor beta chains from one sample sequenced in a study of T-cell memory formation after mild COVID-19. TCRdb re-called the 5' RACE reads through MiXCR, storing one row per CDR3 protein. The table lists fewer than 150,000 distinct CDR3 sequences, 22% of them singletons. The sample consisted of PBMCs or a T cell subset sorted from them (not recorded which). The receptors come from a young man who had mild COVID-19 (a few samples of this study predate the infection). Cell type and time point are not known.

This clonotype was observed a few times. This chain joins TRBV12-5 and TRBJ2-1; D gene uncertain. Trimming took 1 base from V and 12 from J, leaving 7 bases between them. This CDR3 comprises 11 residues. Germline assignment: CDR1 LGHNT and CDR2 FRNRAP. CDR3 coding DNA: TGTGCTAGTGGTTTGGGGGGTAGGCAGTTCTTC. Amino acid sequence: CASGLGGRQFF. Together with reference TRBV12-5 and TRBJ2-1, the CDR3 gives the full variable domain: DARVTQTPRHKVTEMGQEVTMRCQPILGHNTVFWYRQTMMQGLELLAYFRNRAPLDDSGMPKDRFSAEMPDATLATLKIQPSEPRDSAVYFCASGLGGRQFFGPGTRLTVL.

This clonotype was observed at least ten times. The rearrangement links TRBV29-1 to TRBJ2-1, with D perhaps given as TRBD1 or TRBD2 (6 bases each). The ends were cut back, 3 bases at V and 0 bases at J, with 9 bases in the middle. CDR1 SQVTM and CDR2 ANQGSEA come from the germline V gene. The CDR3 has 14 residues. CDR3 sequence: CSVEGGLSYNEQFF. CDR3 bases: TGCAGCGTTGAGGGGGGCCTCTCCTACAATGAGCAGTTCTTC.